Listed below are T cell receptor beta chains from one sample, sequenced in a study of blood T cell repertoires in COVID-19. This table comes from immunoSEQ multiplex PCR, and its TCRdb copy is limited to in-frame clones, with some not included. Among about 250,000 clones listed, roughly four fifths were seen once. Sequenced sample: peripheral blood. The receptors stem from an older man with acute or convalescent COVID-19. The CDR3 runs from the conserved cysteine through the conserved F or W. The D gene is left open where the match is weak. A clone size is listed for some rows: how often the clone was seen (once, few, many), or a class if it is expanded.

d_call: TRBD2
v_call: TRBV5-1
clone_size: NA
j_call: TRBJ2-3
cdr3_nt: TGCGCCAGCAGCTTGGATAGCGGGTATGATACGCAGTATTTT
cdr3_aa: CASSLDSGYDTQYF

d_call: TRBD2
v_call: TRBV4-2
clone_size: NA
j_call: TRBJ2-7
cdr3_nt: TGTGCCAGCAGCCAACCCTCGGCTAGCGGGAGGGCCGAGCAGTACTTC
cdr3_aa: CASSQPSASGRAEQYF

d_call: TRBD1
v_call: TRBV27
clone_size: once
j_call: TRBJ2-1
cdr3_nt: TGTGCCAGCGGATCGACAGGGGGCCGGTACAATGAGCAGTTCTTC
cdr3_aa: CASGSTGGRYNEQFF

d_call: NA
v_call: TRBV7-8
clone_size: NA
j_call: TRBJ2-1
cdr3_nt: TGTGCCAGCAGCTTAACGATAGCTGGTGAGCAGTTCTTC
cdr3_aa: CASSLTIAGEQFF

d_call: NA
v_call: TRBV10-2
clone_size: NA
j_call: TRBJ2-7
cdr3_nt: TGCGCCAGCAGTGATAACCACGACGGGGGAAACCCCTACGAGCAGTACTTC
cdr3_aa: CASSDNHDGGNPYEQYF

d_call: NA
v_call: TRBV2
clone_size: NA
j_call: TRBJ1-6
cdr3_nt: TGTGCCAGCAGTGAAGCCCTCCGGTCGAATTCACCCCTCCACTTT
cdr3_aa: CASSEALRSNSPLHF

d_call: NA
v_call: TRBV7-9
clone_size: NA
j_call: TRBJ2-7
cdr3_nt: TGTGCCAGCAGCTTACCCTCAGTAGGCGGCACCTACGAGCAGTACTTC
cdr3_aa: CASSLPSVGGTYEQYF

d_call: TRBD1
v_call: TRBV10-3
clone_size: few
j_call: TRBJ2-7
cdr3_nt: TGTGCCATCAGGGCCTCCGGGACAGCCTACGAGCAGTACTTC
cdr3_aa: CAIRASGTAYEQYF

d_call: NA
v_call: TRBV5-1
clone_size: NA
j_call: TRBJ2-7
cdr3_nt: TGCGCCAGCAGCTCGGACAGTTACGAGCAGTACTTC
cdr3_aa: CASSSDSYEQYF

d_call: TRBD2
v_call: TRBV3-1/TRBV3-2
clone_size: NA
j_call: TRBJ2-5
cdr3_nt: TGTGCCAGCAGCTTCTGGGTAGCGGGGAAAGAGACCCAGTACTTC
cdr3_aa: CASSFWVAGKETQYF

d_call: NA
v_call: TRBV5-4
clone_size: NA
j_call: TRBJ2-5
cdr3_nt: TGTGCCAGCAGCTTATCTGCCATGACCGGGGAAGAGACCCAGTACTTC
cdr3_aa: CASSLSAMTGEETQYF

d_call: TRBD1
v_call: TRBV3-1/TRBV3-2
clone_size: once
j_call: TRBJ2-7
cdr3_nt: TGTGCCAGCAGCGGGGACAGGGGGCGGCACGAGCAGTACTTC
cdr3_aa: CASSGDRGRHEQYF

d_call: NA
v_call: TRBV6-5
clone_size: NA
j_call: TRBJ2-5
cdr3_nt: TGTGCCAGCAGTTACTCTCACTTCCAAGAGACCCAGTACTTC
cdr3_aa: CASSYSHFQETQYF

d_call: NA
v_call: TRBV9
clone_size: NA
j_call: TRBJ1-2
cdr3_nt: TGTGCCAGCAGCGTAGAAGCGGGCGGTCGGCGGGGCTACACCTTC
cdr3_aa: CASSVEAGGRRGYTF

d_call: TRBD1
v_call: TRBV12-3/TRBV12-4
clone_size: NA
j_call: TRBJ2-7
cdr3_nt: TGTGCCAGCAAATCGACAGGGTCCTACGAGCAGTACTTC
cdr3_aa: CASKSTGSYEQYF

d_call: NA
v_call: TRBV19
clone_size: once
j_call: TRBJ2-7
cdr3_nt: TGTGCCAGTAGTATAAAGGGCTATAGGGGGGGCGAGCAGTACTTC
cdr3_aa: CASSIKGYRGGEQYF

d_call: NA
v_call: TRBV30
clone_size: NA
j_call: TRBJ1-2
cdr3_nt: TGTGCCTGGAGTGTACGCAGGGAAAATGGCTACACCTTC
cdr3_aa: CAWSVRRENGYTF

d_call: TRBD1
v_call: TRBV15
clone_size: NA
j_call: TRBJ1-1
cdr3_nt: TGTGCCACCAGCAGAGCGGGACAGGGGGAAACTGAAGCTTTCTTT
cdr3_aa: CATSRAGQGETEAFF

d_call: NA
v_call: TRBV4-2
clone_size: NA
j_call: TRBJ2-1
cdr3_nt: TGTGCCAGCAGCCAAGCTGTGGCAGGGGAGCAGTTCTTC
cdr3_aa: CASSQAVAGEQFF

d_call: TRBD2
v_call: TRBV24-1
clone_size: few
j_call: TRBJ2-3
cdr3_nt: TGTGCCACCAGTGATTACGGACTAGCGGGGGGACTGAGCACAGATACGCAGTATTTT
cdr3_aa: CATSDYGLAGGLSTDTQYF

d_call: TRBD1
v_call: TRBV18
clone_size: NA
j_call: TRBJ2-1
cdr3_nt: TGTGCCAGCTCACCACCGGGACAGGGGTATGAGCAGTTCTTC
cdr3_aa: CASSPPGQGYEQFF

d_call: TRBD2
v_call: TRBV6-1
clone_size: few
j_call: TRBJ2-5
cdr3_nt: TGTGCCAGCAGTGAGCGAATTGGGACTACTCAAGAGACCCAGTACTTC
cdr3_aa: CASSERIGTTQETQYF

d_call: NA
v_call: TRBV27
clone_size: NA
j_call: TRBJ1-6
cdr3_nt: TGTGCCAGCAGTTTTCAGGGTAGAATCTATAATTCACCCCTCCACTTT
cdr3_aa: CASSFQGRIYNSPLHF

d_call: TRBD2
v_call: TRBV18
clone_size: NA
j_call: TRBJ2-3
cdr3_nt: TGTGCCAGCTCACGGGGACTAGCGGGGGGAACAGATACGCAGTATTTT
cdr3_aa: CASSRGLAGGTDTQYF

d_call: NA
v_call: TRBV29-1
clone_size: NA
j_call: TRBJ1-1
cdr3_nt: TGCAGCGTGACGAGGGGAACAGGGGAAGCTTTCTTT
cdr3_aa: CSVTRGTGEAFF

d_call: TRBD2
v_call: TRBV2
clone_size: NA
j_call: TRBJ2-3
cdr3_nt: TGTGCCAGCAGGGTCCGGGGGGGTCCCACAGATACGCAGTATTTT
cdr3_aa: CASRVRGGPTDTQYF

d_call: TRBD1
v_call: TRBV9
clone_size: once
j_call: TRBJ1-2
cdr3_nt: TGTGCCAGCAGCGTAGGACAGGGTAACTATGGCTACACCTTC
cdr3_aa: CASSVGQGNYGYTF

d_call: TRBD1
v_call: TRBV6-5
clone_size: NA
j_call: TRBJ2-7
cdr3_nt: TGTGCCAGCAGCCGACAGGGGGCGGGATACGAGCAGTACTTC
cdr3_aa: CASSRQGAGYEQYF

d_call: NA
v_call: TRBV9
clone_size: NA
j_call: TRBJ2-5
cdr3_nt: TGTGCCAGCAGCGTAGAAAGCCCGGAGACCCAGTACTTC
cdr3_aa: CASSVESPETQYF

d_call: NA
v_call: TRBV7-7
clone_size: NA
j_call: TRBJ2-1
cdr3_nt: TGTGCCAGCAGCCTTCAGTTTAGCGGAGACGCCACCTACAATGAGCAGTTCTTC
cdr3_aa: CASSLQFSGDATYNEQFF

d_call: TRBD1
v_call: TRBV7-9
clone_size: NA
j_call: TRBJ2-3
cdr3_nt: TGTGCCGGCAGCTTAGGGGGACAGGGGACAGATACGCAGTATTTT
cdr3_aa: CAGSLGGQGTDTQYF

d_call: TRBD2
v_call: TRBV5-6
clone_size: NA
j_call: TRBJ2-3
cdr3_nt: TGTGCCAGCTGCCCCACCGGGGGGAATACGCAGTATTTT
cdr3_aa: CASCPTGGNTQYF

d_call: NA
v_call: TRBV7-8
clone_size: NA
j_call: TRBJ1-6
cdr3_nt: TGTGCCAGCGGGCCGGGAGGGAGAACCCTCCACTTT
cdr3_aa: CASGPGGRTLHF

d_call: TRBD2
v_call: TRBV19
clone_size: NA
j_call: TRBJ2-7
cdr3_nt: TGTGCCAGTAAGGGGACTAGCGGGAGCTCCTACGAGCAGTACTTC
cdr3_aa: CASKGTSGSSYEQYF

d_call: NA
v_call: TRBV7-9
clone_size: NA
j_call: TRBJ2-7
cdr3_nt: TGTGCCAGCAGCTTAGAGGAGACTACCTACGAGCAGTACTTC
cdr3_aa: CASSLEETTYEQYF

d_call: TRBD1
v_call: TRBV6-5
clone_size: few
j_call: TRBJ1-1
cdr3_nt: TGTGCCAGCAGTTACGAACACGGACAGCGTAGGGGGCTGTTCTTT
cdr3_aa: CASSYEHGQRRGLFF

d_call: TRBD1
v_call: TRBV5-1
clone_size: NA
j_call: TRBJ1-6
cdr3_nt: TGCGCCAGCAGCTTTGGACAGGCTAGAAATTCACCCCTCCACTTT
cdr3_aa: CASSFGQARNSPLHF

d_call: TRBD2
v_call: TRBV4-1
clone_size: few
j_call: TRBJ2-1
cdr3_nt: TGCGCCAGCAGCCAAGGGCGAGTAGCGGGGGGGATCTACAATGAGCAGTTCTTC
cdr3_aa: CASSQGRVAGGIYNEQFF

d_call: NA
v_call: TRBV2
clone_size: NA
j_call: TRBJ1-6
cdr3_nt: TGTGCCACCAAACTACACGGGTATAATTCACCCCTCCACTTT
cdr3_aa: CATKLHGYNSPLHF

d_call: NA
v_call: TRBV6-7
clone_size: NA
j_call: TRBJ2-2
cdr3_nt: TGTGCCAGCAGTCCCATTCGGGAGGAGGGGGACACCGGGGAGCTGTTTTTT
cdr3_aa: CASSPIREEGDTGELFF

d_call: TRBD1
v_call: TRBV9
clone_size: NA
j_call: TRBJ1-6
cdr3_nt: TGTGCCAGCAGCGAAAGGACAGGGGGAACTAATTCACCCCTCCACTTT
cdr3_aa: CASSERTGGTNSPLHF

d_call: TRBD1
v_call: TRBV28
clone_size: NA
j_call: TRBJ1-2
cdr3_nt: TGTGCCAGCAGTACACGGGACAGGGGGCCCGATGGCTACACCTTC
cdr3_aa: CASSTRDRGPDGYTF

d_call: TRBD1
v_call: TRBV19
clone_size: NA
j_call: TRBJ1-5
cdr3_nt: TGTGCCAGTAGCCAAGGGACAGGGGGTTACCAGCCCCAGCATTTT
cdr3_aa: CASSQGTGGYQPQHF

d_call: NA
v_call: TRBV2
clone_size: NA
j_call: TRBJ2-7
cdr3_nt: TGTGCCAGCAGTGAGAGCTTCTTCGCCTACGAGCAGTACTTC
cdr3_aa: CASSESFFAYEQYF

d_call: TRBD2
v_call: TRBV27
clone_size: NA
j_call: TRBJ2-7
cdr3_nt: TGTGCCAGCAGTCCTTCCCCTAGCGGCAAATACGAGCAGTACTTC
cdr3_aa: CASSPSPSGKYEQYF

d_call: TRBD2
v_call: TRBV7-9
clone_size: once
j_call: TRBJ2-7
cdr3_nt: TGTGCCAGCAGCTCCGGACTAGCACTGAATTACGAGCAGTACTTC
cdr3_aa: CASSSGLALNYEQYF

d_call: TRBD1
v_call: TRBV30
clone_size: NA
j_call: TRBJ1-4
cdr3_nt: TGTGCCTGGGGCCCGAGGGACAGGGATGAAAAACTGTTTTTT
cdr3_aa: CAWGPRDRDEKLFF

d_call: TRBD1
v_call: TRBV4-1
clone_size: NA
j_call: TRBJ1-6
cdr3_nt: TGCGCCAGCAGCCAACTAGCATACGGACAGGGGGCATGGGCCTATAATTCACCCCTCCACTTT
cdr3_aa: CASSQLAYGQGAWAYNSPLHF

d_call: TRBD2
v_call: TRBV5-1
clone_size: NA
j_call: TRBJ2-1
cdr3_nt: TGCGCCAGCAGCTTCGACGGACTAGCGGGGGCCCCCTCCTACAATGAGCAGTTCTTC
cdr3_aa: CASSFDGLAGAPSYNEQFF

d_call: TRBD1
v_call: TRBV4-2
clone_size: NA
j_call: TRBJ1-4
cdr3_nt: TGTGCCAGCAGCCCGGGACAGGGAGTAGGAAAACTGTTTTTT
cdr3_aa: CASSPGQGVGKLFF

d_call: TRBD1
v_call: TRBV5-1
clone_size: NA
j_call: TRBJ2-5
cdr3_nt: TGCGCCAGCAGTCCCCTGGGGACAGGTTTACAAGAGACCCAGTACTTC
cdr3_aa: CASSPLGTGLQETQYF

d_call: TRBD1
v_call: TRBV10-3
clone_size: NA
j_call: TRBJ2-7
cdr3_nt: TGTGCCATCAGTGATCCGGGACAGGGGTTCTCCTACGAGCAGTACTTC
cdr3_aa: CAISDPGQGFSYEQYF

d_call: NA
v_call: TRBV19
clone_size: NA
j_call: TRBJ1-5
cdr3_nt: TGTGCCAGTAGTAATCGGCAGGGCTATCAGCCCCAGCATTTT
cdr3_aa: CASSNRQGYQPQHF

d_call: NA
v_call: TRBV6-5
clone_size: NA
j_call: TRBJ1-1
cdr3_nt: TGTGCCGTAAGTAGACAGGAGAACATGGAAGCTTTCTTT
cdr3_aa: CAVSRQENMEAFF

d_call: NA
v_call: TRBV11-2
clone_size: once
j_call: TRBJ2-7
cdr3_nt: TGTGCCAGCAGCTCCGCAAGGGGCTTAGGGTACGAGCAGTACTTC
cdr3_aa: CASSSARGLGYEQYF